The next 27 T cell receptor beta chains were all read from a single sample in a study of CD8+CD57+ T cells in acquired aplastic anemia. The patients chosen for sequencing had shown expansion of CD8+CD57+ cells (detected by flow cytometry). CDR3 and TCR beta VDJ profiling relied on a genomic DNA template. TCRdb reprocessed the reads via MiXCR and lists one record per CDR3 protein. Among around 500,000 distinct CDR3 sequences listed, 25% to 40% were seen once. The material sequenced was sorted CD4+, CD8+, or CD8+CD57+ T cells (not recorded which) from PBMCs. These receptors were obtained from a human donor with aplastic anemia.

The chain carries TRBV6-1 and TRBJ1-2, with 7 bases identical to TRBD1. The CDR3 is 12 residues long. Germline V gives CDR1 MNHNS, CDR2 SASEGT. V shed 7 bases and J 3 bases; nucleotides not matched to a gene: 2. CDR3 coding DNA: TGTGCCAGCAAGGGGACAGACTATGGCTACACCTTC. Protein sequence: CASKGTDYGYTF.

The chain couples TRBV10-3 to TRBJ2-5; D unresolved. Trimming pared 10 bases from V and 5 bases from J, leaving 23 bases between. The CDR3 contains 15 residues. Germline-derived CDR1 and CDR2 are ENHRY and SYGVKD. The DNA for the CDR3 is TGTGCCAGCAGACCCATACCATTGGGCAGTGAGACCCAGTACTTC. Residues: CASRPIPLGSETQYF.

The J gene is TRBJ1-1, the V gene TRBV2; 8 bases match TRBD1. Germline assignment: CDR1 SNHLY and CDR2 FYNNEI. The CDR3 is 17 residues long. V lost 5 bases and J lost 4; bases outside the gene matches: 15. In nucleotides, the CDR3 is TGTGCCAGCAGTCCCCGGAACAGGGGGGAGCGCGGCACTGAAGCTTTCTTT. This sequence encodes CASSPRNRGERGTEAFF.

In nucleotides, the CDR3 is TGTGCCAGCAGTTATCAGGGACAGGGGAAAGGACTACTGGACTACAATGAGCAGTTCTTC. Protein product: CASSYQGQGKGLLDYNEQFF. This chain connects TRBV6-2 or TRBV6-3 to TRBJ2-7; 10 positions match TRBD1. TRBJ2-1 matches the DNA end more closely, so the J call is doubtful. This CDR3 is built from 20 residues. Per germline, CDR1 MNHEY and CDR2 SVGEGT.

This clonotype was counted a few times. This chain uses TRBV14 with TRBJ2-1; D ambiguous. Trimming took 1 base from V and 2 from J, leaving 6 bases between them. Germline assignment: CDR1 SGHDN and CDR2 FVKESK. The CDR3 sequence is 14 residues long. CDR3 sequence: CASSQVRTYNEQFF. The CDR3 DNA sequence: TGTGCCAGCAGCCAAGTTCGCACCTACAATGAGCAGTTCTTC.

The table lists this clonotype with many counts. V and J are TRBV7-6 and TRBJ2-7, with 7 bases aligning to TRBD1. In germline, CDR1 is SGHVS, CDR2 FNYEAQ. Trimming took 8 bases from V and 5 from J; bases not matched to a gene: 9. This CDR3 is 13 amino acids long. The CDR3 coding sequence is TGTGCCAGCGCCAAAGACAGGGACCACGAGCAGTACTTC. Amino acid sequence: CASAKDRDHEQYF.

The chain carries TRBV3-1 and TRBJ2-5, with D perhaps TRBD1 or TRBD2 (5 bases each). Germline V gene sequence: CDR1 LGHDT, CDR2 YNNKEL (reference sequence). The CDR3 consists of 14 residues. V was shortened by 5 bases and J by 1 base, with 11 bases between the two germline ends. CDR3 sequence reads: CASSIRDPQETQYF. As DNA, the CDR3 is TGTGCCAGCAGCATACGGGACCCCCAAGAGACCCAGTACTTC.

The chain couples TRBV11-2 to TRBJ2-2, with 7 bases that match TRBD1. The trim removed 4 bases at V and 2 bases at J, leaving 7 bases unmatched. In germline, CDR1 is SGHAT, CDR2 FQNNGV. CDR3 size: 16 residues. The CDR3 DNA sequence: TGTGCCAGCAGCTCAAACAGGGGCGTTAACACCGGGGAGCTGTTTTTT. Its protein product is CASSSNRGVNTGELFF.

This clonotype came up many times. V usage is TRBV2 and J usage is TRBJ2-5; D could derive from TRBD1 or TRBD2 (5 bases each). This CDR3 has 13 residues. Trimming removed 6 bases at V and 3 bases at J, with 11 bases between. CDR1 SNHLY and CDR2 FYNNEI come from the germline V gene. This chain's CDR3 is CASSAGTKETQYF. The DNA for the CDR3 is TGTGCCAGCAGCGCCGGGACGAAAGAGACCCAGTACTTC.

The rearrangement joins TRBV20-1 to TRBJ2-5; 8 nucleotides match TRBD2. Germline trimming cut 4 bases from V and 3 bases from J; bases unmatched to any gene: 4. This CDR3 is built from 13 residues. From germline, CDR1 is DFQATT and CDR2 SNEGSKA (reference sequence). The CDR3 bases are TGCAGTGCTACTCGGGGGGGTGAAGAGACCCAGTACTTC. Translating gives CSATRGGEETQYF.

This clonotype has only a few counts. Germline is not matched at one junction end, which may reflect a read error. The V and J genes are TRBV7-3 and TRBJ2-7, with D perhaps TRBD1 or TRBD2 (5 bases each). Germline CDR1 SGHTA, CDR2 FQGTGA. The CDR3 extends over 15 amino acids. CDR3 in DNA: TGCACCAGTAAGCTCGTAACAGGAGGAGGCAACGAGCAGTACTTC. Translation: CTSKLVTGGGNEQYF. The entire variable domain, with the rest obtained from reference TRBV7-3 and TRBJ2-7, is as follows: GAGVSQTPSNKVTEKGKYVELRCDPISGHTALYWYRQSLGQGPEFLIYFQGTGAADDSGLPNDRFFAVRPEGSVSTLKIQRTERGDSAVYLCTSKLVTGGGNEQYFGPGTRLTVT.

This clonotype was counted at least ten times. The rearrangement links TRBV25-1 to TRBJ2-7; TRBD1 matches at 8 bases. The germline V gene has CDR1 MGHDK and CDR2 SYGVNS. After removal of 6 bases from V and 4 bases from J, the junction contained 8 bases not matched to a gene. The CDR3 extends over 14 amino acids. The CDR3 bases are TGTGCCAGCAGGTCGACAGGGGAAGGTTACGAGCAGTACTTC. It codes for CASRSTGEGYEQYF.

This clonotype came up a few times. This rearrangement joins TRBV7-2 to TRBJ2-1, with unresolved D. CDR1 is SGHTA, CDR2 FQGNSA, per germline. CDR3 size: 13 residues. V lost 4 bases and J 6 bases, leaving 10 bases between the germline ends. This CDR3 reads CASSSQVINEQFF. The CDR3 DNA is TGTGCCAGCAGCTCTCAGGTGATCAATGAGCAGTTCTTC.

This clonotype was detected many times. The chain uses TRBV29-1 and TRBJ1-2; 11 bases match TRBD1. V dropped 4 bases and J dropped 6; count of bases not matched to a gene: 1. The CDR3 contains 12 residues. Germline V gene data show CDR1 as SQVTM and CDR2 as ANQGSEA. The chain's CDR3 is CSVGTGGDGYTF. CDR3 sequence (DNA): TGCAGCGTTGGGACAGGGGGCGATGGCTACACCTTC.

Comments on this clonotype: Given a much more abundant clone one base away, this may be a read error. The J gene is TRBJ1-1, the V gene TRBV19; D may be TRBD1 (5 bases). Between the trimmed V and J ends, which lost 2 bases and 10 bases, there was a span of 11 bases. The V gene's germline CDR1 is LNHDA and CDR2 SQIVND (reference sequence). The CDR3 length is 12 residues. The CDR3 loop reads CASSIKRGGAFF. In DNA, the CDR3 is TGTGCCAGTAGTATAAAGAGGGGAGGAGCTTTCTTT.

This clonotype has a count of ten or more. The chain uses TRBV12-3 or TRBV12-4 and TRBJ1-2, with no clear D. There are 12 residues in the CDR3. V shed 2 bases and J shed 6 bases, with 7 bases lying between them. The CDR3 spells CASSLSSNGYTF. The CDR3 DNA follows: TGTGCCAGCAGTTTAAGTTCCAATGGCTACACCTTC.

The chain is built from TRBV10-3 and TRBJ1-2; no clear D. V lost 4 bases and J 6 bases, leaving 18 bases between the germline ends. Germline-derived CDR1 and CDR2 are ENHRY and SYGVKD. The CDR3 runs to 15 residues. CDR3 nucleotide sequence: TGTGCCATCAGTGCTAGAGATCTAGGGTTTAATGGCTACACCTTC. Its protein is CAISARDLGFNGYTF.

This clonotype has ten or more counts. The gene calls are TRBV29-1 and TRBJ2-5; D is perhaps TRBD1 (6 bases). The CDR3 is made up of 14 amino acids. Germline loops: CDR1 SQVTM, CDR2 ANQGSEA. V lost 4 bases and J lost 4, with 16 bases in between. This CDR3 reads CSVGWGQKRETQYF. CDR3 sequence (DNA): TGCAGCGTTGGATGGGGACAAAAAAGAGAGACCCAGTACTTC.

Note on this clonotype: It may be a read error: a sequence one base away is much more abundant. V and J are TRBV9 and TRBJ1-6, with 9 bases lining up with TRBD1. Looked up from germline, CDR1 is SGDLS and CDR2 is YYNGEE. The CDR3 has 15 residues. The chain's CDR3 is CAISAGTGPDSPLHF. DNA for the CDR3: TGTGCCATCAGCGCGGGGACAGGGCCGGATTCACCCCTCCACTTT.

This clonotype was recorded at least ten times. The chain has TRBV7-2 and TRBJ1-2; no reliable D call. Deletions cut 9 bases from V and 3 bases from J, with 11 bases between. Germline V CDR1 and CDR2: SGHTA, FQGNSA. CDR3 size: 12 residues. As DNA, the CDR3 is TGTGCCAGAACAGACAACCACTATGGCTACACCTTC. It codes for CARTDNHYGYTF. The full variable domain, with the rest looked up from reference TRBV7-2 and TRBJ1-2, is GAGVSQSPSNKVTEKGKDVELRCDPISGHTALYWYRQSLGQGLEFLIYFQGNSAPDKSGLPSDRFSAERTGGSVSTLTIQRTQQEDSAVYLCARTDNHYGYTFGSGTRLTVV.

The chain couples TRBV2 to TRBJ1-4; the D gene is possibly TRBD1 (5 bases). CDR3 length equals 15 residues. Trimming stripped 7 bases from V and 6 bases from J, with 18 bases between. Germline-derived CDR1 and CDR2 are SNHLY and FYNNEI. Here the CDR3 DNA reads TGTGCCAGCACCCCACCGGGACCAAGGGATGAAAAACTGTTTTTT. It codes for CASTPPGPRDEKLFF.

CDR3 region: CASSLKTGGNSNQPQHF. In nucleotides, the CDR3 is TGTGCCAGCAGTCTAAAAACAGGGGGAAATAGCAATCAGCCCCAGCATTTT. The V gene is TRBV12-3 or TRBV12-4, the J gene TRBJ1-5, with 8 bases that match TRBD1. The CDR3 loop spans 17 amino acids. After removal of 5 bases from V and 0 bases from J, the junction contained 9 bases not matched to a gene.

This clonotype was seen ten or more times. The V and J genes are TRBV19 and TRBJ1-2; no clear D gene. V was shortened by 3 bases and J by 4 bases, with 12 bases between the two germline ends. Per the germline V gene, CDR1 is LNHDA and CDR2 is SQIVND (reference sequence). The length of the CDR3 is 14 residues. The CDR3 here is CASSIDAGGYGYTF. In DNA, the CDR3 is TGTGCCAGTAGTATCGACGCGGGAGGCTATGGCTACACCTTC.

This clonotype was counted ten times or more. J is TRBJ1-2 and V is TRBV20-1; D is uncertain. V lost 3 bases to trimming and J lost 4 bases, with 6 bases between them. The germline V gene encodes CDR1 DFQATT and CDR2 SNEGSKA (reference sequence). This CDR3 has 11 amino acids. Written as DNA, the CDR3 is TGCAGTGCTAGTACGGGCTATGGCTACACCTTC. As protein: CSASTGYGYTF.

The chain joins TRBV2 to TRBJ1-5, with D possibly TRBD1 on 6 matching bases. V was clipped by 8 bases and J by 11 bases, with 19 bases between them. The CDR3 runs 13 residues. Germline CDR1 reads SNHLY; CDR2 reads FYNNEI. The CDR3 reads CASGQTGQETQHF. DNA of the CDR3: TGTGCCAGCGGCCAGACAGGTCAAGAGACCCAGCATTTT.

The chain combines TRBV29-1 with TRBJ1-2; tentatively, D is TRBD1 (5 bases). V gave up 4 bases and J gave up 5 bases, with 8 bases separating them. CDR3 length: 11 residues. Germline assignment: CDR1 SQVTM and CDR2 ANQGSEA. CDR3 in amino acids: CSVGAGYGYTF. Written as DNA, the CDR3 is TGCAGCGTTGGGGCAGGGTATGGCTACACCTTC.

The rearrangement joins TRBV12-3 or TRBV12-4 to TRBJ2-7, with 14 positions matching TRBD2. The CDR3 is 18 residues long. Trimming cost V 5 bases and J 6 bases; bases outside gene matches: 15. The CDR3, as DNA: TGTGCCAGCAGTCAAAGCAGACTAGCGGGAGGGACCTCAGGCGAGCAGTACTTC. It codes for CASSQSRLAGGTSGEQYF.